This T cell receptor (beta chain) originates from a study of cytomegalovirus exposure and HLA in healthy donors. General study points: The classifier reportedly diagnosed cytomegalovirus status with high specificity and sensitivity. The authors listed approximately 150 TCR beta chains as cytomegalovirus-associated.

V lost 5 bases and J lost 4, with 13 bases in between. CDR3 length: 14 amino acids. Germline CDR1 LNHDA, CDR2 SQIVND (reference sequence). As concerns this clone: Its antigen is still unknown.

The PCR ran on 60 Vbeta and 13 Jbeta primers. Per the original methods: Unique TCR beta chains numbered about 72 million in a later analysis, with around 10 million shared. The data were produced by immunoSEQ multiplex PCR, yet TCRdb's version contains in-frame clones alone and is incomplete. D and trimming come from the DNA, and the V and J calls and clone size come from that table. The sample has more than 150,000 clones, just under 80% seen once. Sequences were obtained from PBMCs. This chain joins TRBV19 and TRBJ2-3; maybe TRBD2 (6 bases). The receptor's source is a woman between 45 and 60 years old in good health and CMV-seropositive. This chain's CDR3 is CASSPLASADTQYF. The CDR3 DNA is TGTGCCAGTAGTCCGCTAGCGAGCGCAGATACGCAGTATTTT.